Listed below are T cell receptor beta chains from one sample, sequenced in a study of cytotoxic CD8 clonotypes in ibrutinib-treated CLL. Repertoires were generated with immunoSEQ multiplex PCR, while TCRdb's copy carries only in-frame clones and drops some. The table shows 65,000 to 90,000 clones, with around four fifths occurring only once. This sample comprised PBMCs, obtained after 24 months of ibrutinib treatment. Receptors originate from a human donor with chronic lymphocytic leukemia. CDR3s include the opening cysteine and the closing phenylalanine or tryptophan. The order of the fields is clone size, J gene, V gene, D gene, CDR3 protein, CDR3 DNA. A D gene is named only where the DNA matches it firmly. Clone size appears in some rows only: once, few, many, or a class for an expanded clone.

. | TRBJ2-7 | TRBV27 | TRBD2 | CASSSTLAGGREQYF | TGTGCCAGCAGTTCGACACTAGCGGGAGGGCGTGAGCAGTACTTC
. | TRBJ2-3 | TRBV9 | . | CASSVDLGADTQYF | TGTGCCAGCAGCGTAGATTTGGGTGCAGATACGCAGTATTTT
once | TRBJ2-3 | TRBV15 | . | CATSRDDGGFGGDTQYF | TGTGCCACCAGCAGAGATGACGGTGGGTTTGGTGGAGATACGCAGTATTTT
. | TRBJ2-5 | TRBV4-3 | TRBD2 | CASSRLGLAGEGGETQYF | TGCGCCAGCAGCCGGTTGGGACTAGCGGGAGAGGGGGGGGAGACCCAGTACTTC
. | TRBJ2-4 | TRBV6-1 | . | CAPQGRETAKNIQYF | TGTGCGCCGCAGGGGCGCGAGACAGCCAAAAACATTCAGTACTTC
. | TRBJ2-3 | TRBV6-5 | . | CASSFKDTDTQYF | TGTGCCAGCAGTTTTAAGGACACAGATACGCAGTATTTT
few | TRBJ1-4 | TRBV6-6 | . | CASSLPRDQGKLFF | TGTGCCAGCAGTCTTCCCCGGGATCAGGGAAAACTGTTTTTT
. | TRBJ1-4 | TRBV28 | . | CASSLAFGEKLFF | TGTGCCAGCAGTTTGGCCTTCGGGGAAAAACTGTTTTTT
. | TRBJ2-4 | TRBV29-1 | . | CSVAEAKNIQYF | TGCAGCGTTGCAGAGGCCAAAAACATTCAGTACTTC
few | TRBJ1-5 | TRBV23-1 | . | CATPFVRVAHF | TGCGCCACCCCCTTCGTGAGGGTTGCGCATTTT
. | TRBJ2-1 | TRBV6-1 | . | CASKYNEQFF | TGTGCCAGCAAATACAATGAGCAGTTCTTC
. | TRBJ2-2 | TRBV7-2 | . | CASSPNLGGELFF | TGTGCCAGCAGCCCAAACCTGGGCGGGGAGCTGTTTTTT
. | TRBJ2-1 | TRBV7-9 | . | CASSLAASSYNEQFF | TGTGCCAGCAGCTTAGCCGCGAGCTCCTACAATGAGCAGTTCTTC
. | TRBJ2-5 | TRBV21-1 | . | CASSNRGRERETQYF | TGTGCCAGCAGCAACCGGGGGCGGGAGAGGGAGACCCAGTACTTC
once | TRBJ2-7 | TRBV5-1 | . | CASSLGLPSSYEQYF | TGCGCCAGCAGCTTGGGCCTACCGAGCTCCTACGAGCAGTACTTC
. | TRBJ1-3 | TRBV5-1 | TRBD1 | CASSLDGRGRGGNTIYF | TGCGCCAGCAGCTTGGACGGCAGGGGGCGAGGTGGAAACACCATATATTTT
. | TRBJ2-5 | TRBV14 | . | CASSRHRVETQYF | TGTGCCAGCAGCCGGCACAGGGTGGAGACCCAGTACTTC
. | TRBJ1-4 | TRBV5-1 | . | CASSLGSGEKLFF | TGCGCCAGCAGCTTGGGCTCCGGTGAAAAACTGTTTTTT
. | TRBJ1-2 | TRBV28 | . | CASSWRQAGYTF | TGTGCCAGCAGTTGGCGACAAGCTGGCTACACCTTC
. | TRBJ2-7 | TRBV19 | TRBD1 | CASSPRTGYYEQYF | TGTGCCAGTAGTCCAAGGACAGGGTACTACGAGCAGTACTTC
. | TRBJ1-2 | TRBV19 | . | CASSIGAGLSGAGYTF | TGTGCCAGTAGTATAGGGGCAGGACTGAGCGGAGCGGGCTACACCTTC
. | TRBJ1-5 | TRBV30 | . | CASIIRDGRSAPAF | TGTGCCTCTATCATCCGGGACGGACGATCAGCCCCAGCATTT
. | TRBJ2-1 | TRBV2 | . | CASSESGGQFF | TGTGCCAGCAGTGAATCTGGTGGACAGTTCTTC
. | TRBJ2-1 | TRBV9 | . | CASSVGNENEQFF | TGTGCCAGCAGCGTAGGCAATGAAAATGAGCAGTTCTTC
. | TRBJ1-1 | TRBV28 | . | CASSFKNTEAFF | TGTGCCAGCAGTTTTAAGAACACTGAAGCTTTCTTT
few | TRBJ2-3 | TRBV27 | . | CASSTRGRTDTQYF | TGTGCCAGCAGTACCAGGGGAAGGACAGATACGCAGTATTTT
. | TRBJ2-7 | TRBV6-5 | . | CASTLIYEQYF | TGTGCCAGCACCCTAATCTACGAGCAGTACTTC
. | TRBJ1-4 | TRBV10-3 | TRBD1 | CAISEPDRVGEKLFF | TGTGCCATCAGTGAGCCGGACAGGGTGGGGGAAAAACTGTTTTTT
once | TRBJ2-7 | TRBV7-2 | TRBD1 | CASTLQRGQGYEQYF | TGTGCCAGCACCCTACAGAGGGGACAGGGCTACGAGCAGTACTTC
. | TRBJ2-1 | TRBV7-8 | TRBD2 | CASSFPGGSYNEQFF | TGTGCCAGCAGCTTCCCGGGAGGGAGCTACAATGAGCAGTTCTTC
. | TRBJ2-7 | TRBV19 | TRBD1 | CASLRNRQGLGAYEQYF | TGTGCCAGCTTACGAAATCGACAGGGATTGGGGGCCTACGAGCAGTACTTC
. | TRBJ2-7 | TRBV6-5 | TRBD1 | CASSPGQLYEQYF | TGTGCCAGCAGTCCGGGACAGCTTTACGAGCAGTACTTC